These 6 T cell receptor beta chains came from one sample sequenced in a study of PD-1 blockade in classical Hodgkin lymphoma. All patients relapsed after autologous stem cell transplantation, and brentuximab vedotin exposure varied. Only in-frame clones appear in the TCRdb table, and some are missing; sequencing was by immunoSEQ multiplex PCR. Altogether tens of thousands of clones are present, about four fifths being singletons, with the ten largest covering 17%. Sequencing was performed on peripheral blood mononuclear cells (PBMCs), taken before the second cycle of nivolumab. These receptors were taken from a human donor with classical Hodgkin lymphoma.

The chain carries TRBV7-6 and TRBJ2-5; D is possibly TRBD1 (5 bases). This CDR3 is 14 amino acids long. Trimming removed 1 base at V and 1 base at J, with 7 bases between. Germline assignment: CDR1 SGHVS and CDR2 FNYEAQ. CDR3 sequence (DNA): TGTGCCAGCAGCTTAGTGGGGCCCCAAGAGACCCAGTACTTC. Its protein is CASSLVGPQETQYF.

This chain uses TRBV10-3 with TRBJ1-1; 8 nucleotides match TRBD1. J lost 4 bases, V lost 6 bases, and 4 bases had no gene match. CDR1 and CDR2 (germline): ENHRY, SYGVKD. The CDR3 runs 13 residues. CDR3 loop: CAISADRATEAFF. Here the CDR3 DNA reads TGTGCCATCAGCGCGGACAGGGCCACTGAAGCTTTCTTT.

CDR3 protein: CASSLWSGQYEQYF. CDR3 DNA: TGCGCCAGCAGCTTGTGGTCAGGGCAGTACGAGCAGTACTTC. This rearrangement joins TRBV5-1 to TRBJ2-7, with D possibly being TRBD1 (5 bases). CDR3 length: 14 amino acids. Germline CDR1 is SGHRS and CDR2 is YFSETQ. V lost 1 base to trimming and J lost 4 bases, with 12 bases between them.

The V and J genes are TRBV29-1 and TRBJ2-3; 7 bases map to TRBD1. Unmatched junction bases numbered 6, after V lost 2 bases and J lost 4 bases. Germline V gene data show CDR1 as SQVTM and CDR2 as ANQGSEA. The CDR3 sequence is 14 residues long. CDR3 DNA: TGCAGCGTTGAAAAGGGGGCCGGTGCAGATACGCAGTATTTT. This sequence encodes CSVEKGAGADTQYF.

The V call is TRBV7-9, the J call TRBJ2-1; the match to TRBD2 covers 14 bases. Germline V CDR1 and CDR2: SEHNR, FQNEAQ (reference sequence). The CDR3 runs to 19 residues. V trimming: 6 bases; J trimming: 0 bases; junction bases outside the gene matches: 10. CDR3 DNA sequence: TGTGCCAGCAGTCCCGGGACTAGCGGGGGCCATAGCTCCTACAATGAGCAGTTCTTC. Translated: CASSPGTSGGHSSYNEQFF.

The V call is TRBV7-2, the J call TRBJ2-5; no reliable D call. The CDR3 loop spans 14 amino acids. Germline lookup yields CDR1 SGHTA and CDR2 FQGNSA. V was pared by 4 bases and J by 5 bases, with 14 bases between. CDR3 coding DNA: TGTGCCAGCAGCTCACCCGGTTTCGGGGAGACCCAGTACTTC. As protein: CASSSPGFGETQYF.